This T cell receptor (beta chain) was sequenced in a study of cytomegalovirus exposure and HLA in healthy donors (dated by TCRdb to 2016 to 2017). Describing the broader study: According to an earlier analysis of 550 to 700 of the donors, about 190 million T cells yielded 90 million to 140 million unique TCR beta sequences and approximately 280 Gb of sequence data. Roughly 300 gigabases of sequencing data and tens of millions of unique TCR sequences were included in an early release covering 550 to 800 HLA-typed donors. Among the roughly 370 genotyped donors, roughly 80% belonged to the genetic ancestry cluster associated with self-reported Caucasian donors. In addition to the first cohort of 666 subjects, a separate validation cohort of about 120 different subjects was used. Across 300 to 400 genotyped donors of the cohort, an average of about 200,000 unique TCR beta nucleotide sequences per donor were sequenced, and approximately 19% of those sequences were non-productive. Every discovery cohort repertoire had been produced on one sequencing platform. In an earlier analysis of 587 of the donors, high-throughput TCR beta sequencing was used to judge whether each TCR beta V gene segment behaved as functional or pseudogenic. Class I and class II HLA loci were covered by the typing at four-digit resolution. Donor age, sex, ethnicity and CMV serostatus were compiled together with the repertoire data. In a later genetic analysis, genome-wide SNP genotypes for 398 of the 666 donors were used, and that subset was treated as a discovery cohort. The study aimed to test whether cataloging public T cell receptors could reveal signatures of past pathogen exposure. The study profiled the T cell repertoires of more than 500 subjects by immunosequencing and related them to cytomegalovirus serostatus. The number of donors typed differed by locus, with roughly 629-640 for A, B, C, DRB1 and DQB1, around 500 for DQA1, 600 to 610 for DPA1, and some 470 for DPB1. In the later analysis, no new phenotypic data were used to find candidate immune exposures; instead, reliance was placed on TCR beta sequences and their occurrence across donors. High-throughput TCR immunosequencing, statistical association of individual TCRs with disease status, and machine learning were combined to predict cytomegalovirus infection status. Roughly five DR-DQ haplotypes were treated as single units for association and clustering because of strong linkage in the cohort. To study patterns of TCR occurrence, a later analysis re-analyzed previously published TCR beta repertoires from 666 donors and added high-resolution HLA genotyping.

The cohort comprised some 700 healthy bone marrow donors. At the time of sampling, every cohort member was nominally healthy, though immune exposures that went unrecorded were likely present. CMV serostatus was positive for roughly 290 and negative for about half of the roughly 700 cohort members, and was not recorded for this donor. Every donor gave a peripheral blood sample, and the peripheral blood mononuclear cells from that sample were used for TCR beta sequencing. Genomic DNA was extracted from the blood cell samples with the Qiagen DNeasy Blood Extraction Kit. What the study reported, not specific to this receptor: Several of the top co-occurrence clusters appeared to be linked to parvovirus B19, influenza, CMV and Epstein-Barr virus, according to a later analysis. A group of highly shared sequence variants was considered likely to be a technical artifact of the sequencing pipeline. CMV serostatus was the only immune exposure information available for the cohort. This cohort had only TCR beta chains sequenced, and the lack of alpha or paired-chain data limited which features could be detected. When HLA alleles, especially DR and DQ, strongly co-occurred, attributing TCR associations to individual alleles was difficult. Most TCR sequences were seen in very few donors, while some public TCRs were found in many individuals. Some IMGT-functional V segments, including TRBV6-2 and TRBV6-3, could not be told apart with the 87-base-pair reads, so those segments were excluded. A total of about 180 TCR beta chains were listed by the study as associated with cytomegalovirus. Cytomegalovirus status was reported to be diagnosed by the classifier with high specificity and sensitivity in both the original and validation cohorts. V-gene and J-gene trimming of TCR beta chains was associated with a missense DCLRE1C variant in a later genetic analysis, and the association was replicated in an independent cohort. In a later analysis, most CMV-associated TCR beta chains were found to appear HLA-restricted, with HLA associations seemingly driven largely by CMV exposure. According to the authors, the approach could potentially be generalized to other disease states and immunological phenotypes. Presence/absence analyses assumed roughly uniform sequencing depth across donors, an assumption that may not hold. The earlier analysis of 587 of the donors excluded about 16 rarely observed V segments, including chromosome 9 orphons, because counts were too low. A later genetic analysis reported fewer N-insertions in productive TCRs among donors in an Asian-associated ancestry cluster than the roughly 640-donor mean. A further reported finding was that TCR beta sequences accurately predicted the HLA-A and HLA-B alleles for most subjects in the first cohort. A later analysis found that TCR association rates varied across HLA loci, with DRB1 alleles showing the most associated TCRs and HLA-C alleles the fewest. Correlated functional status among segregating V segments might reflect linkage disequilibrium, but an unknown experimental factor could not be ruled out. In a later analysis, HLA-associated TCR beta chains were found to be more clonally expanded and to have lower generation probabilities than equally common non-associated chains. In a later analysis, some 17,000 TCR beta sequences were associated with specific HLA alleles at a false discovery rate of 0.05. Because HLA typing was unavailable for some donors at each locus, only the typed subset was used in association tests. In an earlier analysis of 450 to 750 of the donors, most TCR beta V segments appeared in productive rearrangements about 87% or about 30% of the time, broadly matching IMGT annotations. Three of the identified cytomegalovirus-associated TCR beta chains were confirmed in vitro to be specific for cytomegalovirus antigens.

This clone came up a few times. Its target antigen remains unknown. No quality values exist for individual bases; no much larger clone is one base distant. CDR3 length: 16 amino acids, cysteine to phenylalanine. Of the read, only the CDR3 DNA is kept; its 48 bases are in frame from base 1. The junction shows trimming of 5 bases on V and 0 bases on J, plus 15 bases between the germline ends. CDR1 LNHDA and CDR2 SQIVND are derived from the germline V gene (reference sequence). The library was made by the immunoSEQ multiplex PCR assay. A mixture of 60 forward primers for TCR Vbeta segments and 13 reverse primers for TCR Jbeta segments was used in the multiplex PCR. The CDR3 region of rearranged TCR beta genes was amplified from genomic DNA by a multiplex PCR assay. On the Illumina HiSeq System, the amplified TCR beta libraries were sequenced as 87-base-pair reads. In the original analysis: Across the roughly 640 repertoires, a later analysis counted about 81 million unique TCR beta chains, approximately 12 million of which were shared by at least two donors. Raw reads were error-corrected and collapsed into unique sequences by a nearest-neighbor algorithm in which closely related sequences were merged to remove PCR and sequencing errors. V, D and J gene segments were assigned by aligning CDR3 sequences to IMGT reference sequences. For a sequence to be retained, a match of at least six nucleotides to both a V gene segment and a J gene segment was required. Rearrangements were classified as productive when the CDR3 lacked stop codons and remained in frame with V and J, and all other rearrangements were classified as non-productive. CDR3 was defined according to IMGT convention as the region running from the second conserved V-encoded cysteine to the conserved J-encoded phenylalanine. The earlier analysis of roughly 590 of the donors excluded sequences that lacked an unambiguous match to a single V gene segment. In an earlier analysis of approximately 610 of the donors, V segments were called functional above 56.7% productive rearrangements and were called segregating when the between-donor standard deviation exceeded 5%. To diagnose cytomegalovirus status from the catalog of TCR beta chain sequences, a statistical classification framework was built. V and J gene assignment, in a later analysis, came from comparing TCR nucleotide sequences with IMGT/GENE-DB human TR gene sequences. A later analysis assigned CDR3 sequences and most-parsimonious VDJ recombination scenarios with the TCRdist pipeline. In a later analysis, each TCR beta chain was defined by its CDR3 amino acid sequence together with its V-gene family, and reads lacking a unique V-gene family were excluded. To address suspected cross-contamination and a sequencing artifact, a later analysis removed 592 highly shared, low-generation-probability nucleotide sequences. In a later analysis, a clonal expansion index for each public chain was calculated from normalized within-repertoire ranks of inferred template counts. In a later analysis, generation probabilities were computed with a VDJ recombination model fitted to out-of-frame rearrangements, and the resulting probabilities were checked against IGoR. Hypergeometric tests were used in a later analysis to score TCR-TCR, TCR-HLA and TCR-CMV co-occurrence, with a repertoire-size bias correction applied to the TCR pairs. False discovery rates were estimated in a later analysis by permuting HLA or CMV assignments 20 times. A later analysis grouped co-occurring TCRs with DBSCAN, adding TCRdist sequence similarity when clustering within HLA-allele-positive subsets. For co-occurrence clustering, repertoires with fewer than 30,000 or more than 120,000 public chains were excluded, along with roughly 5 repertoires with anomalous nucleotide sharing. Entries here come from immuneACCESS through TCRdb and include only in-frame sequences with V and J called. Some clones fail to appear in such tables; in the studies checked, an unresolved V gene covers under half of the shortfall, and the cause of the remainder is unknown. V, J and clone size are taken as reported in that table, and D and trimming were inferred from the DNA itself. This sample gives some 42,000 clones in total; about 47% of them show up just once. The ten largest clones represent about 12% of the sample.

The sequence is built from TRBV19 and TRBJ2-3; possibly the D gene is TRBD2, per 6 matching bases. Input material: PBMCs. This clonotype was obtained from a human donor in good health. The CDR3 region: CASSGGTAESTDTQYF. The DNA is as follows: TGTGCCAGTAGTGGCGGGACTGCAGAGAGCACAGATACGCAGTATTTT.